What follows describes a single T cell receptor beta chain. Some clones are missing from TCRdb's copy, which holds only in-frame ones; the method was immunoSEQ multiplex PCR. The sample shows approximately 1,000,000 clones, about 80% of them seen only once. The data were taken from a study of shared clonotypes between healthy human individuals. This clonotype originated in a man between 18 and 35 years old in good health. Some clones in this sample may be carry-over from other donors' samples. What was sequenced was memory CD4+ T cells from PBMCs. Subset defined: CD45RA-negative fraction.

This CDR3 is CASGSYQETQYF. The CDR3 nucleotides are TGTGCCAGCGGAAGCTACCAAGAGACCCAGTACTTC. The chain employs TRBV6-5 and TRBJ2-5; D unclear. Trimming removed 8 bases at V and 0 bases at J, with 7 bases between. CDR3 length: 12 amino acids. CDR1 and CDR2 from the germline V gene are MNHEY and SVGAGI.